This T cell receptor beta chain was sequenced for a study of T cell responses to AZD1222 COVID-19 vaccine. Using immunoSEQ multiplex PCR, the repertoire was profiled, and TCRdb retains in-frame clones only, with some absent. Among about 97,000 clones listed, 90% were seen once. Looked up from germline, CDR1 is MNHEY and CDR2 is SVGAGI. The CDR3 loop spans 13 amino acids. The ends were cut back, 7 bases at V and 9 bases at J, with 16 bases in the middle. Study outcomes and limitations: Nearly half of spike-specific TCRs reportedly go after variant regions that carry no mutations. CD4 TCRs linked to vaccination spanned spike, dominating at 160-218 and 743-854. Every sample of the repertoires postdated the peak T cell response.

Notes on this clone: What it recognizes is unknown.

The rearrangement links TRBV6-5 to TRBJ2-1; no firm D call. Sequencing used peripheral blood, obtained on day 0 of AZD1222 vaccination. The TCR sequence derives from an adult in good health. Here the CDR3 DNA reads TGTGCCAGCAAAAAAGAGCTAGATGGTGAGCAGTTCTTC. It yields the protein CASKKELDGEQFF.